These 18 T cell receptor beta chains share one sample of origin, sequenced in a study of blood T cell dynamics during melanoma immunotherapy. Time point here: week 3, after first cycle of checkpoint inhibitor. The data were produced by immunoSEQ multiplex PCR, yet TCRdb's version contains in-frame clones alone and is incomplete. The sample yields more than 13,000 clones, approximately 90% seen once. The material was blood, obtained from a patient treated with checkpoint blockade. The receptors come from a human donor with melanoma.

The V call is TRBV27, the J call TRBJ1-5; D gene unclear. The V end was cut by 5 bases, the J end by 3 bases, with 17 bases between. This CDR3 region has 16 residues. Germline V gene lookup returns CDR1 MNHEY and CDR2 SMNVEV (reference sequence). CDR3 bases: TGTGCCAGCAGTACTCCGGCCTGGGGAGACAATCAGCCCCAGCATTTT. It specifies CASSTPAWGDNQPQHF.

This clone was seen a handful of times. V usage is TRBV6-1 and J usage is TRBJ2-5, with a tentative D call TRBD2 (5 bases). Deletions cut 2 bases from V and 7 bases from J, with 14 bases between. Germline V gene lookup returns CDR1 MNHNS and CDR2 SASEGT. CDR3 size: 14 residues. In nucleotides, the CDR3 is TGTGCCAGCAGTGAAATTCCCAAGGCGGGGACCCAGTACTTC. It encodes CASSEIPKAGTQYF.

The chain employs TRBV11-2 and TRBJ2-3; the D gene is possibly TRBD1 (6 bases). The CDR3 is 15 amino acids. V lost 5 bases and J 9 bases, leaving 21 bases between the germline ends. Germline lookup yields CDR1 SGHAT and CDR2 FQNNGV. This chain's CDR3 is CASSLGTDARGTQYF. CDR3 sequence (DNA): TGTGCCAGCAGCCTCGGGACCGACGCAAGGGGGACGCAGTATTTT. The variable domain in full, with the rest retrieved from reference TRBV11-2 and TRBJ2-3, is EAGVAQSPRYKIIEKRQSVAFWCNPISGHATLYWYQQILGQGPKLLIQFQNNGVVDDSQLPKDRFSAERLKGVDSTLKIQPAKLEDSAVYLCASSLGTDARGTQYFGPGTRLTVL.

This sequence joins TRBV10-3 and TRBJ2-5; D is undetermined. Germline CDR1 is ENHRY and CDR2 is SYGVKD. V shed 1 base and J shed 4 bases, with 19 bases lying between them. There are 17 residues in the CDR3. Written as DNA, the CDR3 is TGTGCCATCAGTGAGTTGGGTTTGCCAGGCGCGGCAGAGACCCAGTACTTC. It specifies CAISELGLPGAAETQYF.

V gene TRBV25-1 combines with J gene TRBJ2-7; a possible D gene is TRBD1 (5 bases). This CDR3 is 13 amino acids long. The V gene lost 6 bases and the J gene lost 5 bases, with 14 bases spanning the gap. Germline V lookup: CDR1 MGHDK, CDR2 SYGVNS. For the CDR3, the DNA is TGTGCCAGCAGGGACCAGGGTTTCCACGAGCAGTACTTC. Translated: CASRDQGFHEQYF.

This chain joins TRBV5-1 and TRBJ1-6; D unclear. The CDR3 has 13 residues. Germline V gene data show CDR1 as SGHRS and CDR2 as YFSETQ. V lost 4 bases and J lost 7, with 9 bases in between. The CDR3 DNA reads as TGCGCCAGCAGCCCGTCCGCAAATTCACCCCTCCACTTT. It codes for CASSPSANSPLHF.

The V call is TRBV14, the J call TRBJ2-2, with a weak D call TRBD1 (6 bases). Trimming cost V 1 base and J 6 bases, with 18 bases left between them. The CDR3 totals 17 residues. Germline CDR1 SGHDN, CDR2 FVKESK. In DNA, the CDR3 is TGTGCCAGCAGCCAAGGTGGACAGTGGCTTAGGCCCGGGGAGCTGTTTTTT. Translating gives CASSQGGQWLRPGELFF.

The chain links TRBV19 to TRBJ2-2; 11 nucleotides agree with TRBD2. Germline V gene sequence: CDR1 LNHDA, CDR2 SQIVND (reference sequence). Trimming at V came to 8 bases and at J to 5 bases, leaving 10 bases not matched to a gene. The CDR3 runs 16 residues. CDR3 residues: CASRTSGRRVTGELFF. For the CDR3, the DNA is TGTGCCAGTCGTACTAGCGGGAGAAGGGTGACCGGGGAGCTGTTTTTT. Together with reference TRBV19 and TRBJ2-2, the CDR3 gives the full variable domain: DGGITQSPKYLFRKEGQNVTLSCEQNLNHDAMYWYRQDPGQGLRLIYYSQIVNDFQKGDIAEGYSVSREKKESFPLTVTSAQKNPTAFYLCASRTSGRRVTGELFFGEGSRLTVL.

V and J are TRBV9 and TRBJ1-1; 8 nucleotides align to TRBD1. The CDR3 has 15 amino acids. Per the germline V gene, CDR1 is SGDLS and CDR2 is YYNGEE. The trim removed 3 bases at V and 4 bases at J, leaving 8 bases unmatched. CDR3 region: CASSGPGTGVTEAFF. The CDR3 DNA reads as TGTGCCAGCAGCGGTCCCGGGACAGGCGTCACTGAAGCTTTCTTT.

The V gene is TRBV7-8, the J gene TRBJ1-1; no clear D. Germline loops: CDR1 SGHVS, CDR2 FQNEAQ. Trimming stripped 0 bases from V and 4 bases from J, with 9 bases between. There are 14 residues in the CDR3. The CDR3 loop is CASSLAGSRTEAFF. DNA of the CDR3: TGTGCCAGCAGCTTAGCTGGCAGTCGCACTGAAGCTTTCTTT.

The J gene is TRBJ2-2, the V gene TRBV2; TRBD1 matches at 7 bases. The CDR3 length is 13 residues. The J segment lost 9 bases and the V segment lost 5 bases, leaving 6 bases of the junction unmatched. CDR1 and CDR2 from the germline V gene are SNHLY and FYNNEI. CDR3 in amino acids: CASSPRGSRELFF. CDR3 nucleotides: TGTGCCAGCAGTCCCAGGGGGTCAAGGGAGCTGTTTTTT. Variable domain in full (rest from reference TRBV2 and TRBJ2-2): EPEVTQTPSHQVTQMGQEVILRCVPISNHLYFYWYRQILGQKVEFLVSFYNNEISEKSEIFDDQFSVERPDGSNFTLKIRSTKLEDSAMYFCASSPRGSRELFFGEGSRLTVL.

The CDR3 reads CASSQGLAATQETQYF. The CDR3 DNA follows: TGCGCCAGCAGCCAAGGACTAGCGGCGACCCAAGAGACCCAGTACTTC. The V and J genes are TRBV4-1 and TRBJ2-5; TRBD2 agrees at 9 bases. Germline V gene lookup returns CDR1 MGHRA and CDR2 YSYEKL. V dropped 1 base and J dropped 1; count of bases not matched to a gene: 4. The CDR3 contains 16 residues.

This clone was observed a single time. The CDR3 loop reads CASSLNAYNEQFF. The CDR3 region has the DNA TGTGCCAGCAGCTTAAACGCTTACAATGAGCAGTTCTTC. The gene calls are TRBV7-2 and TRBJ2-1; no clear D gene. CDR1 is SGHTA, CDR2 FQGNSA, per germline. There are 13 residues in the CDR3. Trimming removed 2 bases at V and 4 bases at J, with 6 bases between.

The chain uses TRBV7-6 and TRBJ1-2; D is perhaps TRBD1 (6 bases). CDR3 length equals 15 residues. V lost 4 bases and J lost 6, with 18 bases in between. Looked up from germline, CDR1 is SGHVS and CDR2 is FNYEAQ. In nucleotides, the CDR3 is TGTGCCAGCAGCTCACTATACTCGGACAGAAATGGCTACACCTTC. Protein: CASSSLYSDRNGYTF.

The V and J genes are TRBV19 and TRBJ1-2; D call uncertain. CDR3 size: 15 residues. V was cut by 1 base and J by 6 bases, with 15 bases left in between. From germline, CDR1 is LNHDA and CDR2 SQIVND (reference sequence). The CDR3, as DNA: TGTGCCAGTAGTATAGGGCGAATCGGTTCGGATGGCTACACCTTC. Translation gives CASSIGRIGSDGYTF.

The rearrangement joins TRBV5-1 to TRBJ1-4; D unresolved. CDR1 and CDR2 from the germline V gene are SGHRS and YFSETQ. CDR3 length equals 14 residues. The V end was cut by 7 bases, the J end by 12 bases, with 22 bases between. Here the CDR3 reads CASSSDGRMMELFF. Here the CDR3 DNA reads TGCGCCAGCTCCTCGGATGGTCGAATGATGGAACTGTTTTTT.

The V and J genes are TRBV27 and TRBJ1-5; D is possibly TRBD1 (6 bases). Germline assignment: CDR1 MNHEY and CDR2 SMNVEV (reference sequence). V lost 2 bases to trimming and J lost 2 bases, with 10 bases between them. The CDR3 spans 15 residues. The CDR3 DNA follows: TGTGCCAGCAGTTTAGCGGGGGCTGGCAATCAGCCCCAGCATTTT. Protein product: CASSLAGAGNQPQHF.

The J gene is TRBJ1-2, the V gene TRBV6-5, with D maybe TRBD1 (5 bases). The V gene lost 0 bases and the J gene lost 2 bases, with 7 bases spanning the gap. This CDR3 comprises 14 residues. Germline CDR1 MNHEY, CDR2 SVGAGI. Here the CDR3 DNA reads TGTGCCAGCAGTTACTCCGCAGGGAACTATGGCTACACCTTC. Amino acid sequence: CASSYSAGNYGYTF.